This paragraph reports one TCR beta chain. In the original analysis: From reference gene primer amplification, estimates of nucleated cell counts were derived. The assay was immunoSEQ multiplex PCR, and TCRdb's table has in-frame clones only and misses some. Clone size and the V and J calls come from that table; the DNA yielded D and trimming. The sample records 350,000 to 450,000 clones, around 87% being singletons. This entry is derived from a study of blood T cell repertoires in COVID-19. About the research overall: Spain, Italy and the United States supplied samples that represented acute and convalescent COVID-19.

The CDR3 covers 16 residues. Trimming removed 1 base from V and 1 base from J; junction bases left unmatched: 4. Germline V lookup: CDR1 SGHNT, CDR2 YENEEA. This TCR was sampled from a human donor in a cohort sampled during active COVID-19. The V and J genes are TRBV11-3 and TRBJ2-3; 8 positions match TRBD2. The sample was peripheral blood. DNA for the CDR3: TGTGCCAGCAGCTTAGGCACTAGCGGCCGCACAGATACGCAGTATTTT. It encodes CASSLGTSGRTDTQYF.